Described below is a single T cell receptor beta chain sequence and its context. The table came from immunoSEQ multiplex PCR; TCRdb's copy has only in-frame clones and leaves some out. The sample carries about 110,000 clones, 90% recorded once. The V gene lost 2 bases and the J gene lost 3 bases, with 17 bases spanning the gap. The CDR3 runs to 16 residues. The germline gives CDR1 SGHDT, CDR2 YYEEEE. The source of the sample is a study of blood T cell repertoires in COVID-19. The sequencing input was peripheral blood. This clonotype was obtained from a human donor in a cohort sampled during active COVID-19. This chain connects TRBV5-6 to TRBJ2-5; TRBD2 is a possible D gene (7 bases). As DNA, the CDR3 is TGTGCCAGCAGCTTAGGATCAAGCGGGGACAAAGAGACCCAGTACTTC. Protein product: CASSLGSSGDKETQYF.